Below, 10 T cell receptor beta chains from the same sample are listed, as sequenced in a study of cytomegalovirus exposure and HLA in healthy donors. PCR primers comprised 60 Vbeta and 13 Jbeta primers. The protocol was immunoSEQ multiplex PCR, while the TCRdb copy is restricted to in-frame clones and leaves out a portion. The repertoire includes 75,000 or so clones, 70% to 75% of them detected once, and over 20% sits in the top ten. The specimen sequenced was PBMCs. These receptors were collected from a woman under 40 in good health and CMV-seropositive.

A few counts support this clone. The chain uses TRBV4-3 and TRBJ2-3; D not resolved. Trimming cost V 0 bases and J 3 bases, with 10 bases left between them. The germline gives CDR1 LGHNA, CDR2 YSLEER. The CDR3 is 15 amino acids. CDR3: CASSQDRLVTDTQYF. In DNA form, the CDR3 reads TGCGCCAGCAGCCAAGACAGGCTTGTAACAGATACGCAGTATTTT.

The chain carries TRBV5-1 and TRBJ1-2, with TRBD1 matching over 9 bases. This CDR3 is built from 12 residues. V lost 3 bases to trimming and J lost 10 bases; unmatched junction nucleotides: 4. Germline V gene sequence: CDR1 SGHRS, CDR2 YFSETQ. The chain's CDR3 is CASSSQGAVYTF. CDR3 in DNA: TGCGCCAGCAGCTCACAGGGGGCGGTCTACACCTTC.

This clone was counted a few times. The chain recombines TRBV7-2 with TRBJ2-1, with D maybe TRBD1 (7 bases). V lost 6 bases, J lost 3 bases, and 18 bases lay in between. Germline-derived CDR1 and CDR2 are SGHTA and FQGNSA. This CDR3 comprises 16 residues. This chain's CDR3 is CASRRGGTERYNEQFF. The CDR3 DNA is TGTGCCAGCAGGCGTGGAGGGACAGAACGCTACAATGAGCAGTTCTTC.

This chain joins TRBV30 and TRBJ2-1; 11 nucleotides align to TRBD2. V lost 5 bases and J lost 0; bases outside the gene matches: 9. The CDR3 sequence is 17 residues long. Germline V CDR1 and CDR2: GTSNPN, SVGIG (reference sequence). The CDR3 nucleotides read TGTGCCTGGGAAGCCGGACTAGCGGGCATCTCCTACAATGAGCAGTTCTTC. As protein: CAWEAGLAGISYNEQFF.

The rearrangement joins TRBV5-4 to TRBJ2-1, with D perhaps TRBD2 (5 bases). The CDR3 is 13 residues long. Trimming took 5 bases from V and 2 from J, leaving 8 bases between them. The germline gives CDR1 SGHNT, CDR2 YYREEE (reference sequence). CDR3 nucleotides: TGTGCCAGCAGAAGCGGTACCTACAATGAGCAGTTCTTC. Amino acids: CASRSGTYNEQFF.

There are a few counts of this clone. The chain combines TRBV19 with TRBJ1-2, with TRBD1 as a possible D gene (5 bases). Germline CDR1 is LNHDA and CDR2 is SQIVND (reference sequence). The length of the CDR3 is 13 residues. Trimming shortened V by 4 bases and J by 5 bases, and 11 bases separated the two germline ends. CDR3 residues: CASSRQLVYGYTF. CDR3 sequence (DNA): TGTGCCAGTAGTAGACAGTTAGTTTATGGCTACACCTTC.

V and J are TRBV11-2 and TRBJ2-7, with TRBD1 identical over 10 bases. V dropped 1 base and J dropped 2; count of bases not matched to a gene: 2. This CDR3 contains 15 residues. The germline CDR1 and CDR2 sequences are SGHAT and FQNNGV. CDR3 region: CASSLGGQGTYEQYF. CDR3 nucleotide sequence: TGTGCCAGCAGCTTAGGGGGACAGGGGACCTACGAGCAGTACTTC.

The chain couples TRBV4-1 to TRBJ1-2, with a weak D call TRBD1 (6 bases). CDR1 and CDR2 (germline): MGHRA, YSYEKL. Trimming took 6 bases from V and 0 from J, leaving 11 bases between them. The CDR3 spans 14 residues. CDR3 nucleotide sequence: TGCGCCAGCAGTTACAGGGCGACTAACTATGGCTACACCTTC. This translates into CASSYRATNYGYTF.

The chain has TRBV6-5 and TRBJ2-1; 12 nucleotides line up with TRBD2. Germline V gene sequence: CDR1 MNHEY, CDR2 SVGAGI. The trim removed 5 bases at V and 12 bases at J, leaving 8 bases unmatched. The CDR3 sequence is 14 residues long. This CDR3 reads CASSTLAGGMWQFF. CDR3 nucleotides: TGTGCCAGCAGTACACTAGCGGGAGGTATGTGGCAGTTCTTC.

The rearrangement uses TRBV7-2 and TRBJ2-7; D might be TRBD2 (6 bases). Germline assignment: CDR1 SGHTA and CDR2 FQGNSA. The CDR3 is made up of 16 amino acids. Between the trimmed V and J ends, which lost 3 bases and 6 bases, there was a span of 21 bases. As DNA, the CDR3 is TGTGCCAGCAGCTTTAGGACGGGGGTGGGTGTTGTCGAGCAGTACTTC. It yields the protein CASSFRTGVGVVEQYF.